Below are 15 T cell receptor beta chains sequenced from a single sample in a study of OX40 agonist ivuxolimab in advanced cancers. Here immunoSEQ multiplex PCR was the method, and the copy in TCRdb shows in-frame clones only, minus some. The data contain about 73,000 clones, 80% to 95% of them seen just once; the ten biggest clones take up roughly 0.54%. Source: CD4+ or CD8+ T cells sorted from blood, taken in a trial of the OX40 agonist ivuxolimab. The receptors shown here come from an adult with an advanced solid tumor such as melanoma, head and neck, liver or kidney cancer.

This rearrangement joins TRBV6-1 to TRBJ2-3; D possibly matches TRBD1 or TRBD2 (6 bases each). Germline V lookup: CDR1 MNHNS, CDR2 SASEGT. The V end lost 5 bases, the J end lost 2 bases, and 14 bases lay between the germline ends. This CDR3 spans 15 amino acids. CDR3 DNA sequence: TGTGCCAGCAGTAGGGGGGAGACCTACACAGATACGCAGTATTTT. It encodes CASSRGETYTDTQYF.

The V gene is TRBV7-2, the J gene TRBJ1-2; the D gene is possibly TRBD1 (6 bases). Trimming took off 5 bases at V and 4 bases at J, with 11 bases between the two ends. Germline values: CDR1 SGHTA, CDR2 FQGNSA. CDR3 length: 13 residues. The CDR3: CASSLQGTYGYTF. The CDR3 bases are TGTGCCAGCAGCCTACAGGGAACCTATGGCTACACCTTC.

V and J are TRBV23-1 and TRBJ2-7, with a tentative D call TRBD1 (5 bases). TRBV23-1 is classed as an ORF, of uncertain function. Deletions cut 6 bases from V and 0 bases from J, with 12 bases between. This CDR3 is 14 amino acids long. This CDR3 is CASSGDSRSYEQYF. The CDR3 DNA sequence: TGCGCCAGCAGCGGAGACAGCCGCTCCTACGAGCAGTACTTC.

The CDR3 reads CASSLPGGREQYF. In DNA, the CDR3 is TGTGCCAGCTCACTGCCGGGGGGGCGCGAGCAGTACTTC. The chain links TRBV18 to TRBJ2-7; 8 bases are shared with TRBD2. This CDR3 region has 13 residues. The V gene's germline CDR1 is KGHSH and CDR2 LQKENI. Trimming cost V 4 bases and J 6 bases; bases outside gene matches: 5.

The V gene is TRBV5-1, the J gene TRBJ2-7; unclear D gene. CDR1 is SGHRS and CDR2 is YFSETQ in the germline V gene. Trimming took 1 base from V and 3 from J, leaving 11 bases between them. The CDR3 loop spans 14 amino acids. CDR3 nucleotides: TGCGCCAGCAGCTTGAGCCCGGGCAACTACGAGCAGTACTTC. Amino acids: CASSLSPGNYEQYF.

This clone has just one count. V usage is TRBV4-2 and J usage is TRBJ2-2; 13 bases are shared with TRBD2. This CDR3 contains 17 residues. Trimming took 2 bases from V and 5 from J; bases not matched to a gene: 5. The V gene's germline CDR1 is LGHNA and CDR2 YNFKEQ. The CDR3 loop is CASSQITSGRVTGELFF. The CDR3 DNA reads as TGTGCCAGCAGCCAAATAACTAGCGGGAGGGTTACCGGGGAGCTGTTTTTT.

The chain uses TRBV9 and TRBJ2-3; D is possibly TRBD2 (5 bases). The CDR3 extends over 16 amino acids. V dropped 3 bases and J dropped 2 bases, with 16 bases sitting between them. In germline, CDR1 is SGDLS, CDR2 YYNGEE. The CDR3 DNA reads TGTGCCAGCAGCGGCGAGTGGAGCGGATCCACAGATACGCAGTATTTT. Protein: CASSGEWSGSTDTQYF. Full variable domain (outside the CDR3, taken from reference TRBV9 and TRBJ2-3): DSGVTQTPKHLITATGQRVTLRCSPRSGDLSVYWYQQSLDQGLQFLIQYYNGEERAKGNILERFSAQQFPDLHSELNLSSLELGDSALYFCASSGEWSGSTDTQYFGPGTRLTVL.

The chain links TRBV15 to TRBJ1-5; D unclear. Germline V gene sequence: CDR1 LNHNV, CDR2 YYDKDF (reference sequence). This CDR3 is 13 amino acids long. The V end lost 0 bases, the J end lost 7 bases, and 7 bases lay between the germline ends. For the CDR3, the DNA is TGTGCCACCAGCAGAGAAATGCGCCAGCCCCAGCATTTT. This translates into CATSREMRQPQHF.

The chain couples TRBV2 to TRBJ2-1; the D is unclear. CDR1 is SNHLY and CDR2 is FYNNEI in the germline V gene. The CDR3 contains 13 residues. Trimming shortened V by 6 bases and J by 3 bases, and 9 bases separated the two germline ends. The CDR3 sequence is CASRGLGYNEQFF. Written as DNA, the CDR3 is TGTGCCAGCAGGGGGTTGGGCTACAATGAGCAGTTCTTC.

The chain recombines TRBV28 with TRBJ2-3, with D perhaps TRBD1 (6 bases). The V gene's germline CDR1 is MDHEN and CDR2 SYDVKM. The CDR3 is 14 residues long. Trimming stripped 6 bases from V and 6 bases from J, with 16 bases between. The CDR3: CASSQTLGGDTQYF. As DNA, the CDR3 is TGTGCCAGCAGCCAGACCCTAGGGGGTGATACGCAGTATTTT.

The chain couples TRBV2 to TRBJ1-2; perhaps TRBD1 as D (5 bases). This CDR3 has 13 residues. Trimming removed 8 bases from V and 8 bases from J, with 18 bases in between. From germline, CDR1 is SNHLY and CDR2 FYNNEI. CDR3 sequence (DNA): TGTGCCAGCTCCCGGGACCCCGGGAGAGGCTACACCTTC. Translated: CASSRDPGRGYTF.

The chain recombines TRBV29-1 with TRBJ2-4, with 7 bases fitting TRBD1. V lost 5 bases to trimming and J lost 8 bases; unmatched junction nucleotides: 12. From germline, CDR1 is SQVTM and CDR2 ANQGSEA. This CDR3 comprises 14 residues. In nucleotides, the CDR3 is TGCAGCGTTACTCCTACAGGGGCTTGGGACATTCAGTACTTC. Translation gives CSVTPTGAWDIQYF.

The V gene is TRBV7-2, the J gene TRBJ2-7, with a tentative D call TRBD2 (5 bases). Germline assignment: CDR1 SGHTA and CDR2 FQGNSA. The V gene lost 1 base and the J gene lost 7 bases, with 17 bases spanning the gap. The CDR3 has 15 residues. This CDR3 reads CASSLGFLAVGEQYF. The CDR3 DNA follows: TGTGCCAGCAGCTTAGGATTCCTAGCAGTGGGGGAGCAGTACTTC. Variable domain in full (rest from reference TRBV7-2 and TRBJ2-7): GAGVSQSPSNKVTEKGKDVELRCDPISGHTALYWYRQSLGQGLEFLIYFQGNSAPDKSGLPSDRFSAERTGGSVSTLTIQRTQQEDSAVYLCASSLGFLAVGEQYFGPGTRLTVT.

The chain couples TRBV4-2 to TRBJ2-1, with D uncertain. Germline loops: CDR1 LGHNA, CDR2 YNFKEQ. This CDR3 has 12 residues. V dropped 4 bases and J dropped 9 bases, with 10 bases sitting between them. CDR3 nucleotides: TGTGCCAGCAGCCTTCTATCGCGTGAGCAGTTCTTC. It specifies CASSLLSREQFF.

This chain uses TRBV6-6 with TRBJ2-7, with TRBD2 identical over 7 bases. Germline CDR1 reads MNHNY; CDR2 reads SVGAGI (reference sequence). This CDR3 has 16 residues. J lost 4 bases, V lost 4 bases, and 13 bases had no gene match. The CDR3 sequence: CASSSKTSPKKYEQYF. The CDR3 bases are TGTGCCAGCAGTTCAAAGACTAGCCCAAAAAAGTACGAGCAGTACTTC.